This entry concerns a single T cell receptor beta chain. This entry is derived from a study of blood T cell repertoires in COVID-19. Study background: The United States, Italy and Spain were the sources of the acute and convalescent COVID-19 samples. T cells, B-cell-depleted T cells, or PBMCs provided the cDNA or gDNA that served as material.

This CDR3 contains 13 residues. Germline-derived CDR1 and CDR2 are GTSNPN and SVGIG (reference sequence). V lost 4 bases and J lost 1, with 11 bases in between. In the original analysis: Using reference gene primer amplification, nucleated cell counts were estimated. Produced via immunoSEQ multiplex PCR; TCRdb's table is partial and in-frame only. The DNA gave D and trimming, while V, J and clone size come from that table. The sample shows 50,000 to 65,000 clones, roughly 84% of them seen only once. It was during active infection that Seattle patients were enrolled and then longitudinally followed. The receptor's source is a man in his sixties with COVID-19, enrolled during active disease. Material for sequencing was peripheral blood. The genes are TRBV30 and TRBJ2-7, with a weak D call TRBD1 (5 bases). The CDR3 bases are TGTGCCTGGATTCTGGACAATTCCTACGAGCAGTACTTC. Translation: CAWILDNSYEQYF.